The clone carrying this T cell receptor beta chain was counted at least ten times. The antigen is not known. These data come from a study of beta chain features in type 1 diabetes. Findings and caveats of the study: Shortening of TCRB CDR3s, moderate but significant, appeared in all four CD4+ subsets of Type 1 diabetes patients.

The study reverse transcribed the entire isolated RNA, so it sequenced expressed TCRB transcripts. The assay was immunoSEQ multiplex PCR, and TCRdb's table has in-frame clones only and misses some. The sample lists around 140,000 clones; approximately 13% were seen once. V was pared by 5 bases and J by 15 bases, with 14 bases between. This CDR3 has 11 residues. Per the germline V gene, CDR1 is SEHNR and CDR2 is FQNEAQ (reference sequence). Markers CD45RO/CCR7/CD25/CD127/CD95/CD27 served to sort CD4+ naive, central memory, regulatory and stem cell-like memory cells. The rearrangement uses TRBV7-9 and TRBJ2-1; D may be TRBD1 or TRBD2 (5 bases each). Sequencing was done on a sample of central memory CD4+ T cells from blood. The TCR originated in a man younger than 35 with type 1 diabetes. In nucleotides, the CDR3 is TGTGCCAGCAGCGAGGGGATGGCAGTGTTCTTC. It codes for CASSEGMAVFF.